This T cell receptor beta chain came from a study of T-cell reconstitution after alpha-beta-depleted transplantation in children. Germline lookup yields CDR1 SNHLY and CDR2 FYNNEI. Trimming removed 0 bases from V and 8 bases from J; junction bases left unmatched: 9. The CDR3 covers 16 residues. Unique molecular identifiers were incorporated into the prepared TCRbeta library. TCRdb reprocessed the PCR reads via MiXCR and lists one record per CDR3 protein. The profile shows 200,000 to 250,000 distinct CDR3 sequences, 9.7% of them singletons. This sequence was found in a human donor who donated a stem cell graft to a child with SCID. The material was PBMCs from the stem cell graft donor, obtained from the stem cell graft. This chain joins TRBV2 and TRBJ1-4, with 7 bases fitting TRBD1. The CDR3, as DNA: TGTGCCAGCAGTGAAGCGCTCGCAGGGGGGTACGAAAAACTGTTTTTT. Its protein is CASSEALAGGYEKLFF.